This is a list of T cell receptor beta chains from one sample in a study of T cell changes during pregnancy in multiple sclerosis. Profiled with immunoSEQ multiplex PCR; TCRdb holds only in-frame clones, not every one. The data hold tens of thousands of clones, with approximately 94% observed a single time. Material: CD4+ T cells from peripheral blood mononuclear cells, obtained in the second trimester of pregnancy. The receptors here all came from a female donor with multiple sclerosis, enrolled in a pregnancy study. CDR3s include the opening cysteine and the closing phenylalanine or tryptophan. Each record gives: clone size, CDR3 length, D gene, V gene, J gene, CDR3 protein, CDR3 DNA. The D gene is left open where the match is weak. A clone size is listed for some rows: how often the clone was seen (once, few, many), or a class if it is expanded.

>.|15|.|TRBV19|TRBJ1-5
CASSIVRGGNQPQHF
TGTGCCAGTAGTATAGTAAGGGGTGGCAATCAGCCCCAGCATTTT
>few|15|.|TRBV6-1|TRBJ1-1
CASIPFLGGNTEAFF
TGTGCCAGCATTCCGTTCCTCGGGGGGAACACTGAAGCTTTCTTT
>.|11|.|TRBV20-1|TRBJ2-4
CSAGPGDIQYF
TGCAGTGCAGGTCCAGGGGACATTCAGTACTTC
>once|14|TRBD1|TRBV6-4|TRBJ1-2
CASSDSGQGRRYTF
TGTGCCAGCAGTGACTCCGGACAGGGAAGGCGCTACACCTTC
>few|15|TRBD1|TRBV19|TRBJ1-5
CASTVGGQGNQPQHF
TGTGCCAGTACGGTCGGGGGACAGGGAAATCAGCCCCAGCATTTT
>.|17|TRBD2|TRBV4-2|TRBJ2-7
CASSQDINSGQAYEQYF
TGTGCCAGCAGCCAAGATATTAATAGCGGGCAAGCCTACGAGCAGTACTTC
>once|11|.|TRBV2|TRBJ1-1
CASSARTEAFF
TGTGCCAGCAGTGCCCGGACTGAAGCTTTCTTT
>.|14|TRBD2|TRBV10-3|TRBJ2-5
CATRRGEFQETQYF
TGTGCCACCCGACGGGGGGAATTCCAAGAGACCCAGTACTTC
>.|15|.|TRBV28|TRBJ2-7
CASRPPGSGPYEQYF
TGTGCCAGCAGGCCCCCGGGATCCGGCCCCTACGAGCAGTACTTC
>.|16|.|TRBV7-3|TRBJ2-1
CASSLRAGGSFHEQFF
TGTGCCAGCAGCTTAAGGGCAGGGGGGTCTTTCCATGAGCAGTTCTTC
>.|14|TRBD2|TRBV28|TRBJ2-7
CASRPSGKLYEQYF
TGTGCCAGCCGTCCTAGCGGGAAATTGTACGAGCAGTACTTC
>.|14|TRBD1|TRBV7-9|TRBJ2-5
CASSRGQVQETQYF
TGTGCCAGCAGCCGCGGACAGGTCCAAGAGACCCAGTACTTC
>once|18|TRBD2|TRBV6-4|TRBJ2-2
CASSDRTSGGPGTGELFF
TGTGCCAGCAGTGACCGGACTAGCGGGGGCCCGGGGACCGGGGAGCTGTTTTTT
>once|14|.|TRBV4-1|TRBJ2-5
CASSQDLAQETQYF
TGCGCCAGCAGCCAAGATCTGGCACAAGAGACCCAGTACTTC
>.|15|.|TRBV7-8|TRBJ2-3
CASINRSRGTDTQYF
TGTGCCAGCATCAACCGATCGCGGGGCACAGATACGCAGTATTTT
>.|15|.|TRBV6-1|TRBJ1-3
CASSENTGSGNTIYF
TGTGCCAGCAGTGAAAATACAGGGTCCGGAAACACCATATATTTT
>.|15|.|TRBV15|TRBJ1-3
CATSRDRGQGNTIYF
TGTGCCACCAGCAGAGATAGGGGTCAGGGAAACACCATATATTTT
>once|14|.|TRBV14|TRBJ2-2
CASSVRQGTGELFF
TGTGCCAGCAGCGTGCGCCAGGGCACCGGGGAGCTGTTTTTT
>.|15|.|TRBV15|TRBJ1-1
CATSRGGPGLTEAFF
TGTGCCACCAGCAGAGGTGGGCCAGGACTGACTGAAGCTTTCTTT
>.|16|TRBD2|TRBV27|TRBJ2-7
CASRGTSGRVSYEQYF
TGTGCCAGCAGAGGGACTAGCGGGAGAGTATCCTACGAGCAGTACTTC
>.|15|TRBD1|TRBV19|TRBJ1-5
CASSIGRGIPQPQHF
TGTGCCAGTAGTATTGGCAGGGGGATTCCCCAGCCCCAGCATTTT
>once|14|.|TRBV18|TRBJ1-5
CASAQGGGNQPQHF
TGTGCCAGCGCACAAGGGGGGGGCAATCAGCCCCAGCATTTT
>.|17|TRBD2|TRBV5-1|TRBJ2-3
CASSSLTPSGPTDTQYF
TGCGCCAGCAGCTCGCTTACGCCTAGCGGACCCACAGATACGCAGTATTTT
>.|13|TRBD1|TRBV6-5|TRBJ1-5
CASRTGGNQPQHF
TGTGCCAGCAGAACAGGGGGCAATCAGCCCCAGCATTTT
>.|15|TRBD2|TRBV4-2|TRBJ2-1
CASSPGTSGANEQFF
TGTGCCAGCAGCCCAGGGACTAGCGGGGCCAATGAGCAGTTCTTC
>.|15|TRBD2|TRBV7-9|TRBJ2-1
CASSQGLAGVSEQFF
TGTGCCAGCAGCCAGGGACTAGCGGGAGTTTCTGAGCAGTTCTTC
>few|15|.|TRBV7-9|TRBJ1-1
CASSPTGVSLTEAFF
TGTGCCAGCAGCCCTACAGGAGTTTCGTTGACTGAAGCTTTCTTT
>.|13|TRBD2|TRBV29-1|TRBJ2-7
CSVEVLAGGEQYF
TGCAGCGTTGAAGTCCTGGCGGGAGGGGAGCAGTACTTC
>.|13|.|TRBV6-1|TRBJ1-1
CASKTGSNTEAFF
TGTGCCAGCAAAACAGGCTCCAACACTGAAGCTTTCTTT
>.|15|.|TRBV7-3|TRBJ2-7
CASSLTGHPEDQQYF
TGTGCCAGCAGCTTAACGGGCCACCCTGAAGATCAGCAGTACTTC
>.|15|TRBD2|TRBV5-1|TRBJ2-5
CASSPGGGSRETQYF
TGCGCCAGCAGCCCGGGCGGGGGTTCCCGGGAGACCCAGTACTTC
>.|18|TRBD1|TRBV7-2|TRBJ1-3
CASSAPTLRTGFRNTIYF
TGTGCCAGCAGCGCGCCAACCCTAAGGACAGGGTTCCGGAACACCATATATTTT
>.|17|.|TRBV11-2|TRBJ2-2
CASSLGTGRGLTGELFF
TGTGCCAGCAGCTTAGGTACCGGGAGGGGGCTCACCGGGGAGCTGTTTTTT
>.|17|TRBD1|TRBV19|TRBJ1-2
CASSTSGTGVSNYGYTF
TGTGCCAGTAGTACCTCCGGGACAGGCGTCTCTAACTATGGCTACACCTTC
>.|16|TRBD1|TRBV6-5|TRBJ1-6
CASSYAQGAQNSPLHF
TGTGCCAGCAGTTACGCTCAGGGGGCACAGAATTCACCCCTCCACTTT
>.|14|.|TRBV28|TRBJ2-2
CASSFPEGTGELFF
TGTGCCAGCAGTTTCCCGGAGGGGACCGGGGAGCTGTTTTTT
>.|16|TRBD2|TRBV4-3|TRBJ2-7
CASSQENVAGTYEQYF
TGCGCCAGCAGCCAAGAAAACGTAGCGGGGACCTACGAGCAGTACTTC
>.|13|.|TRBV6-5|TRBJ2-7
CASSYPGSREQEF
TGTGCCAGCAGTTACCCGGGGAGTCGCGAGCAGGAATTC
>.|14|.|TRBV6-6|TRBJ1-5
CASSYPGANQPQHF
TGTGCCAGCAGTTACCCTGGAGCAAATCAGCCCCAGCATTTT
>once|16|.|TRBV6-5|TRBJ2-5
CASSLPIWGPGETQYF
TGTGCCAGCAGTTTACCCATTTGGGGGCCCGGGGAGACCCAGTACTTC
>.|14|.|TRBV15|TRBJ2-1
CATSRGLGGNEQFF
TGTGCCACCAGCAGAGGACTGGGGGGCAATGAGCAGTTCTTC
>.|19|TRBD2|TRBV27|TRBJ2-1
CASSPRASGSHPGYNEQFF
TGTGCCAGCAGTCCGCGGGCTAGCGGGAGCCATCCGGGCTACAATGAGCAGTTCTTC
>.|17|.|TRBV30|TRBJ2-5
CAWSAPQAGTYQETQYF
TGTGCCTGGAGTGCCCCCCAGGCCGGGACTTACCAAGAGACCCAGTACTTC
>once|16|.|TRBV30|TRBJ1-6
CAWSPQGWLRDSPLHF
TGTGCCTGGAGTCCACAGGGTTGGTTGCGAGATTCACCCCTCCACTTT
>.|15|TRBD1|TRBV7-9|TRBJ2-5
CASSTRDRVQETQYF
TGTGCCAGCAGCACCCGGGACAGGGTCCAAGAGACCCAGTACTTC
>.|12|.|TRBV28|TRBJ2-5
CASSPLQETQYF
TGTGCCAGCAGTCCGCTACAAGAGACCCAGTACTTC
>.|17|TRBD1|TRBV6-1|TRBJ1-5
CASSARTGLGVGQPQHF
TGTGCCAGCAGTGCCAGGACAGGTCTGGGGGTGGGACAGCCCCAGCATTTT
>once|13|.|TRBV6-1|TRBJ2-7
CASSTQDSYEQYF
TGTGCCAGCAGTACCCAGGACAGCTACGAGCAGTACTTC
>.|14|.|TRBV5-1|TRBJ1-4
CASSLFPGHEKLFF
TGCGCCAGCAGCTTGTTTCCAGGGCATGAAAAACTGTTTTTT
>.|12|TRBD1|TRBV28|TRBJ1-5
CASGQGAQPQHF
TGTGCCAGTGGACAGGGAGCTCAGCCCCAGCATTTT
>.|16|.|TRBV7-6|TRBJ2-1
CASSSSGSRSYNEQFF
TGTGCCAGCAGCTCTTCGGGGTCCCGCTCCTACAATGAGCAGTTCTTC
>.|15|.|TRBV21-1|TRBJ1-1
CASSPWHSLNTEAFF
TGTGCCAGCAGCCCTTGGCACAGTTTGAACACTGAAGCTTTCTTT
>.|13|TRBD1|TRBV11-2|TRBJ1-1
CASRLYRGTEAFF
TGTGCCAGCAGGTTATACAGGGGAACTGAAGCTTTCTTT
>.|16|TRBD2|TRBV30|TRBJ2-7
CARMGLAGSSSYEQYF
TGTGCCCGGATGGGACTAGCGGGTTCCAGCTCCTACGAGCAGTACTTC
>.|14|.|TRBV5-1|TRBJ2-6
CASSTGSGANVLTF
TGCGCCAGCAGCACAGGCTCTGGGGCCAACGTCCTGACTTTC
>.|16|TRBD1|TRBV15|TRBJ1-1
CATSRGGQGMNTEAFF
TGTGCCACCAGCAGAGGGGGACAGGGTATGAACACTGAAGCTTTCTTT